This TCR beta chain comes out of a study of PD-1 blockade in classical Hodgkin lymphoma. Profiled with immunoSEQ multiplex PCR; TCRdb holds only in-frame clones, not every one. The table has about 50,000 clones, around 89% seen once. Each and every patient relapsed after autologous stem cell transplantation, and patients got differing brentuximab vedotin exposure. The clonotype originates from a human donor with classical Hodgkin lymphoma. The sample was peripheral blood mononuclear cells (PBMCs), taken before the second cycle of nivolumab.

DNA of the CDR3: TGCGCCAGCAGCTTCGGGCAGGGAGGATCGGGCTACACCTTC. It encodes CASSFGQGGSGYTF. The chain combines TRBV5-1 with TRBJ1-2; a possible D gene is TRBD1 (5 bases). This CDR3 region has 14 residues. V gave up 2 bases and J gave up 8 bases, with 16 bases separating them. Germline assignment: CDR1 SGHRS and CDR2 YFSETQ.